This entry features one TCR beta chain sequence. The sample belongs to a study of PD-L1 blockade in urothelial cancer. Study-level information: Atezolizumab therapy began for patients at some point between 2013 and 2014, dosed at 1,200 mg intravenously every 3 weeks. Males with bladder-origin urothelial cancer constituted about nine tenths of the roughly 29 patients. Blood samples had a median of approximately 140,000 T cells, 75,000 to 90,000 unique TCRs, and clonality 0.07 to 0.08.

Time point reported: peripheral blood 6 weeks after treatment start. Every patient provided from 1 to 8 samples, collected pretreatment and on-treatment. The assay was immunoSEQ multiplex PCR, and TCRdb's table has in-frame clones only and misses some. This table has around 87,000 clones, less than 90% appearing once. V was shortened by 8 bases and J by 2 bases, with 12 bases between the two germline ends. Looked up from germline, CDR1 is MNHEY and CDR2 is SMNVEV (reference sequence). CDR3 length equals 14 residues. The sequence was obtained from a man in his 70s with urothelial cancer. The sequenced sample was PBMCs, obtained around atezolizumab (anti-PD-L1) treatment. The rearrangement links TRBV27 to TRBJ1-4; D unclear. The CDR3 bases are TGTGCCAGCCGGTCGGGGAGGACTAATGAAAAACTGTTTTTT. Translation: CASRSGRTNEKLFF.